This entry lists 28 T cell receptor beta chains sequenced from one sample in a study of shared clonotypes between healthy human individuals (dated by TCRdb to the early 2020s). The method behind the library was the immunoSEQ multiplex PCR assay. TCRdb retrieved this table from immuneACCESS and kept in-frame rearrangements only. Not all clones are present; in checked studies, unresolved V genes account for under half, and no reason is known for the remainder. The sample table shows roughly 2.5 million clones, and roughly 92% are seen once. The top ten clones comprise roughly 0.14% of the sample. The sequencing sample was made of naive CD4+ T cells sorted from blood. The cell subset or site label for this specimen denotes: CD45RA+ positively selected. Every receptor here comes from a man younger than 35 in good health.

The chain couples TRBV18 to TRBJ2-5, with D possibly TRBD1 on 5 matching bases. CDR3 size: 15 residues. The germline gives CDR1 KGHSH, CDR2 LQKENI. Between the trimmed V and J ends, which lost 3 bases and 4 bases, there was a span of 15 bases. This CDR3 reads CASSPLLGDLETQYF. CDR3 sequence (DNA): TGTGCCAGCTCACCCCTTTTAGGGGATCTAGAGACCCAGTACTTC. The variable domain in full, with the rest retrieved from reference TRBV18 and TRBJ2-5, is NAGVMQNPRHLVRRRGQEARLRCSPMKGHSHVYWYRQLPEEGLKFMVYLQKENIIDESGMPKERFSAEFPKEGPSILRIQQVVRGDSAAYFCASSPLLGDLETQYFGPGTRLLVL.

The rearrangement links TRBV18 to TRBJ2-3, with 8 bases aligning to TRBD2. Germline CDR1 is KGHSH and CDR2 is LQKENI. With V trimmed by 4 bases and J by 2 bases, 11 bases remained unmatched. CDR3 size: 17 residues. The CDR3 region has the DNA TGTGCCAGCTCACTCCAAGGGACTAGTCCCCTCACAGATACGCAGTATTTT. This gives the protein CASSLQGTSPLTDTQYF.

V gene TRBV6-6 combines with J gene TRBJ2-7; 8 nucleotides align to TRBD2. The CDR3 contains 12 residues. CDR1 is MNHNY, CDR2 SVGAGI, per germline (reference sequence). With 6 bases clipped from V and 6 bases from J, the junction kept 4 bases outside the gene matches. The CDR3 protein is CASRLAGGEQYF. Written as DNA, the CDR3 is TGTGCCAGCAGGCTAGCGGGTGGCGAGCAGTACTTC.

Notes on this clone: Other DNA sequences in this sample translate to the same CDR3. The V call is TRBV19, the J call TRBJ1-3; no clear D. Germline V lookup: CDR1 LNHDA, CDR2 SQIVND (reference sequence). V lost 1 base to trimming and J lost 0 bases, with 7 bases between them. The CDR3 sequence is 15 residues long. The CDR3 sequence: CASSIGAFSGNTIYF. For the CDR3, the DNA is TGTGCCAGTAGTATAGGGGCATTCTCTGGAAACACCATATATTTT.

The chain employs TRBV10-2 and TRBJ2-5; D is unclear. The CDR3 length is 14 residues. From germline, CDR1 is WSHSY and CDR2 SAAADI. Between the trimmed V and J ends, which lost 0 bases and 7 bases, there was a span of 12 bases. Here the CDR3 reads CASSESMPPGTQYF. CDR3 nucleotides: TGCGCCAGCAGTGAGTCAATGCCCCCGGGGACCCAGTACTTC.

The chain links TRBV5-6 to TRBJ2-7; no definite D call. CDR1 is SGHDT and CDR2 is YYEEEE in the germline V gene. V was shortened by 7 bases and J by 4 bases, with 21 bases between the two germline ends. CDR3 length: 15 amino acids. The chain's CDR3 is CASRNRRNALYEQYF. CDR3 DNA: TGTGCCAGCCGGAATCGACGGAACGCTTTGTACGAGCAGTACTTC.

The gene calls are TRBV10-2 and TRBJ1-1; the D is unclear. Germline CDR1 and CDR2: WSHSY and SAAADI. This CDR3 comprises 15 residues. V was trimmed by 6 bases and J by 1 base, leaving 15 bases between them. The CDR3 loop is CASRGSVAGNTEAFF. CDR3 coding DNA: TGCGCCAGCAGGGGGTCTGTGGCAGGGAACACTGAAGCTTTCTTT.

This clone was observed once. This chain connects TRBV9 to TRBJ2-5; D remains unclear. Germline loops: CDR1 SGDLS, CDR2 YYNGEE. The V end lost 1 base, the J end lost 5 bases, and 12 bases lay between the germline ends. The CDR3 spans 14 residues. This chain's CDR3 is CASSVSGQLETQYF. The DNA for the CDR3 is TGTGCCAGCAGCGTAAGTGGTCAGCTGGAGACCCAGTACTTC.

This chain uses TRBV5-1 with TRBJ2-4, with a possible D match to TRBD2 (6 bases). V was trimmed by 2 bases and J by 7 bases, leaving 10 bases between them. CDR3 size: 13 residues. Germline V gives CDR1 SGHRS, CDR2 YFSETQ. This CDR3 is CASSLNRGNIQYF. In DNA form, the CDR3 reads TGCGCCAGCAGCTTAAATCGGGGGAACATTCAGTACTTC.

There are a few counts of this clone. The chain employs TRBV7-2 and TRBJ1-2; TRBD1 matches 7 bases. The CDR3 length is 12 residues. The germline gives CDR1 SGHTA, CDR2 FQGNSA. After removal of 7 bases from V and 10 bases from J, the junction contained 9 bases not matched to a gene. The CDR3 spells CASTLDRTDYTF. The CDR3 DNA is TGTGCCAGCACCCTGGACAGGACAGACTACACCTTC.

The CDR3: CASSHPLQENTGELFF. The CDR3, as DNA: TGTGCCAGCAGTCACCCCCTCCAGGAGAACACCGGGGAGCTGTTTTTT. The V and J genes are TRBV13 and TRBJ2-2, with D unresolved. The V and J ends lost 6 bases and 1 base respectively, with 15 bases between them. The CDR3 runs to 16 residues. CDR1 and CDR2 from the germline V gene are PRHDT and FYEKMQ (reference sequence). The whole variable domain, filled in from reference TRBV13 and TRBJ2-2, reads AAGVIQSPRHLIKEKRETATLKCYPIPRHDTVYWYQQGPGQDPQFLISFYEKMQSDKGSIPDRFSAQQFSDYHSELNMSSLELGDSALYFCASSHPLQENTGELFFGEGSRLTVL.

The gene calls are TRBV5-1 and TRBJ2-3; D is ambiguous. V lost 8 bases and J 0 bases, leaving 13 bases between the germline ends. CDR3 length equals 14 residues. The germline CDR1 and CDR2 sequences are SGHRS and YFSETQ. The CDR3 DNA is TGCGCCAGTCACTTATTCTCTAGCACAGATACGCAGTATTTT. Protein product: CASHLFSSTDTQYF. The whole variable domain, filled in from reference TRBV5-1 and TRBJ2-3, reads KAGVTQTPRYLIKTRGQQVTLSCSPISGHRSVSWYQQTPGQGLQFLFEYFSETQRNKGNFPGRFSGRQFSNSRSEMNVSTLELGDSALYLCASHLFSSTDTQYFGPGTRLTVL.

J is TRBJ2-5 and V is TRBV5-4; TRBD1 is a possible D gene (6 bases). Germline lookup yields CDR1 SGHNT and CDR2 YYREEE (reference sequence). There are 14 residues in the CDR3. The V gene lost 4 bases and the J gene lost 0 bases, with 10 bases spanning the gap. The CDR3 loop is CASSKDRNQETQYF. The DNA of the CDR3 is TGTGCCAGCAGCAAGGACAGAAACCAAGAGACCCAGTACTTC.

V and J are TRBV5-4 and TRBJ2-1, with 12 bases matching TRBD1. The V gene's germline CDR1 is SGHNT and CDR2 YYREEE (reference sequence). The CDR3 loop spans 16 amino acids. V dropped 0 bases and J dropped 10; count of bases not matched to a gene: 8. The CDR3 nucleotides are TGTGCCAGCAGCTTGGGGTTTGGGACAGGGGGCGAGGAGCAGTTCTTC. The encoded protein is CASSLGFGTGGEEQFF.

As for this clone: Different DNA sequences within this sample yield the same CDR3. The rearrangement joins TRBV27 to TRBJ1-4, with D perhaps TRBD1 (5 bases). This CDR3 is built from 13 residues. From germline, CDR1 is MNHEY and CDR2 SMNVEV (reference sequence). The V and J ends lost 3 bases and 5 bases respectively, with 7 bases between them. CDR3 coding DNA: TGTGCCAGCAGTTTCGGGGGGAATGAAAAACTGTTTTTT. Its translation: CASSFGGNEKLFF.

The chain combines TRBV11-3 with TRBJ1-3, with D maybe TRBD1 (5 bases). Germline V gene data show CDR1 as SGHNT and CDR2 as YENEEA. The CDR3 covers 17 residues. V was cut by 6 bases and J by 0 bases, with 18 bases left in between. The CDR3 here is CASSPRRQGLSGNTIYF. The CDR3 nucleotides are TGTGCCAGCAGTCCGCGGAGGCAGGGCCTCTCTGGAAACACCATATATTTT.

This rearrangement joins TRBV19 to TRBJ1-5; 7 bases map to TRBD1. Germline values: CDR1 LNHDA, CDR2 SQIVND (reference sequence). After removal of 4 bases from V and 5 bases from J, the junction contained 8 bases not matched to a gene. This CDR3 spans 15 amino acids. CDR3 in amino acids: CASSRLNQGDQPQHF. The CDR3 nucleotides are TGTGCCAGTAGTAGATTGAACCAGGGGGATCAGCCCCAGCATTTT.

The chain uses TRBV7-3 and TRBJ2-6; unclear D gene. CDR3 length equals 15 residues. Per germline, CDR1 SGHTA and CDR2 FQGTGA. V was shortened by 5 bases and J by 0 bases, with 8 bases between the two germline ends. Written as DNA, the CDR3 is TGTGCCAGCAGCCCCACTATCTCTGGGGCCAACGTCCTGACTTTC. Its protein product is CASSPTISGANVLTF.

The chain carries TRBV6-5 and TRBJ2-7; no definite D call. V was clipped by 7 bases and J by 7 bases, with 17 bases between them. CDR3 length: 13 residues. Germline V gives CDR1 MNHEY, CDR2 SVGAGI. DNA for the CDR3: TGTGCCAGCATGGGTCCTGGTGTGGGGGAGCAGTACTTC. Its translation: CASMGPGVGEQYF.

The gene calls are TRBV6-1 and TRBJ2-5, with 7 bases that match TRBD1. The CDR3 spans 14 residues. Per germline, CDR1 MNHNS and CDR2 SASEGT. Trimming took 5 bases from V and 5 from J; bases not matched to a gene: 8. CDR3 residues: CASSPGTAFETQYF. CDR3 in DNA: TGTGCCAGCAGTCCCGGGACAGCCTTTGAGACCCAGTACTTC.

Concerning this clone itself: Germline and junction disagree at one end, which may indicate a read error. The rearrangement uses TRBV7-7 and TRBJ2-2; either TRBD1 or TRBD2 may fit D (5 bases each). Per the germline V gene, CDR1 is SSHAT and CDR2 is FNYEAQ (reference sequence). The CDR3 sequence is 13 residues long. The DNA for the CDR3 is TGTGCTAGCAGCCGTGGGACCACCGGGGAGCTGTTTTTT. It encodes CASSRGTTGELFF. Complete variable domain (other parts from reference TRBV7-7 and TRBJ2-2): GAGVSQSPRYKVTKRGQDVTLRCDPISSHATLYWYQQALGQGPEFLTYFNYEAQPDKSGLPSDRFSAERPEGSISTLTIQRTEQRDSAMYRCASSRGTTGELFFGEGSRLTVL.

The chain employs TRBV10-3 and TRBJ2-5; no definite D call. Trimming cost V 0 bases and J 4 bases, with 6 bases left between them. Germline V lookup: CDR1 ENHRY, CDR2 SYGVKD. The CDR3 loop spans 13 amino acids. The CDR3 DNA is TGTGCCATCAGTGAGTCGTGGAGAGAGACCCAGTACTTC. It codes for CAISESWRETQYF.

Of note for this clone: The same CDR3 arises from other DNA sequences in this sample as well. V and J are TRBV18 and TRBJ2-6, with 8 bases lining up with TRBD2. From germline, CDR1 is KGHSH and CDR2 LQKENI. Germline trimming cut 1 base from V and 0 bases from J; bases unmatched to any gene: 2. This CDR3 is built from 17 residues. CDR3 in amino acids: CASSPLAGSSGANVLTF. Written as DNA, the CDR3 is TGTGCCAGCTCACCACTAGCGGGGAGCTCTGGGGCCAACGTCCTGACTTTC.

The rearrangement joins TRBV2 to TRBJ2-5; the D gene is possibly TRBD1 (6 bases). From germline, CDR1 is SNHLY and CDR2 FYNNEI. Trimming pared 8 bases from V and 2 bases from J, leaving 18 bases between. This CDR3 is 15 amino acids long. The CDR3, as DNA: TGTGCCAGCTGCACTACAGGGATTTTTCAAGAGACCCAGTACTTC. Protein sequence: CASCTTGIFQETQYF.

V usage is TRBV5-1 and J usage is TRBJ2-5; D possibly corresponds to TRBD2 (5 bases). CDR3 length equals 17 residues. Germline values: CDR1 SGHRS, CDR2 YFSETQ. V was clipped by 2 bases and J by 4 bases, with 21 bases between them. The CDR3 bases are TGCGCCAGCAGCTTAGCCCCCACGACTACCCTCCGAGAGACCCAGTACTTC. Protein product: CASSLAPTTTLRETQYF.

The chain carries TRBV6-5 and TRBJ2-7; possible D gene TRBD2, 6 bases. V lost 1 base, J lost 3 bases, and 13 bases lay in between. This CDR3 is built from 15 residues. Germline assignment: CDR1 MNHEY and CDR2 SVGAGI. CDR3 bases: TGTGCCAGCAGTTACTTCGGGAGTTGGGGCTACGAGCAGTACTTC. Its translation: CASSYFGSWGYEQYF.

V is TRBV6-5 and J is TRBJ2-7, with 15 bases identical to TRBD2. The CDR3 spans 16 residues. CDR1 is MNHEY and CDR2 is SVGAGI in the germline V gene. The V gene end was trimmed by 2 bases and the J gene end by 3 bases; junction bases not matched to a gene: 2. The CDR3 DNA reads TGTGCCAGCAGTTACGGACTAGCGGGAGGGGGCTACGAGCAGTACTTC. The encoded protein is CASSYGLAGGGYEQYF.

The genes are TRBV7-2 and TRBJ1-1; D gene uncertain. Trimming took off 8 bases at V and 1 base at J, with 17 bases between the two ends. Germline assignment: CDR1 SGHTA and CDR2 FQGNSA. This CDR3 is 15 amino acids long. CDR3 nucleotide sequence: TGTGCCAGCTCCCAAGGGAATCTGAGGAACACTGAAGCTTTCTTT. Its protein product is CASSQGNLRNTEAFF.